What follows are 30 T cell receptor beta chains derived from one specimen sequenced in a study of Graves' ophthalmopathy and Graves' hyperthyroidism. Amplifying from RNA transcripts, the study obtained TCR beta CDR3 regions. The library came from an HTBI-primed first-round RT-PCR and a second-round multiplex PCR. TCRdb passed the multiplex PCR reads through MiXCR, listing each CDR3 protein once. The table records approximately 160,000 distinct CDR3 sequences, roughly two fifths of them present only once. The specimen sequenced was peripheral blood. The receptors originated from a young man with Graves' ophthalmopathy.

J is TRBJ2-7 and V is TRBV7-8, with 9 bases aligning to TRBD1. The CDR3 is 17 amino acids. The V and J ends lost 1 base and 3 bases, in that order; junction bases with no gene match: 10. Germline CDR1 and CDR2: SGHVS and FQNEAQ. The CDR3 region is CASSLERPGQGRYEQYF. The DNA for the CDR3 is TGTGCCAGCAGCTTAGAGAGACCGGGACAGGGTCGCTACGAGCAGTACTTC.

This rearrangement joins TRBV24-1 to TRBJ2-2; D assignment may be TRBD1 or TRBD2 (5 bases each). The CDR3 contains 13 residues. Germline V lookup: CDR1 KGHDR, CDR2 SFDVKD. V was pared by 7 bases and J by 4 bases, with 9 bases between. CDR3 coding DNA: TGTGCCACCAGACGGGGCACCACCGGGGAGCTGTTTTTT. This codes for CATRRGTTGELFF.

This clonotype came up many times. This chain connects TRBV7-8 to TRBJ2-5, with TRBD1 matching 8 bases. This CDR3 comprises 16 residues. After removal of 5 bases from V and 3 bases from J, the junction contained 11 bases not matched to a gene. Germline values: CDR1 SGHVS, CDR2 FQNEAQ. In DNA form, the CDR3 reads TGTGCCAGCAGCCCCCGAGCAGGGGGCTTAGAAGAGACCCAGTACTTC. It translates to CASSPRAGGLEETQYF.

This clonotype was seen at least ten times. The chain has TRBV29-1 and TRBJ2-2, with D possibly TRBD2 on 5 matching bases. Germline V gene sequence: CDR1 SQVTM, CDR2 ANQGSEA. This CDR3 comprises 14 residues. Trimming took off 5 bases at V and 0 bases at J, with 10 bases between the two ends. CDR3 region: CSVRIGANTGELFF. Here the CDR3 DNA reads TGCAGCGTTCGAATCGGGGCGAACACCGGGGAGCTGTTTTTT.

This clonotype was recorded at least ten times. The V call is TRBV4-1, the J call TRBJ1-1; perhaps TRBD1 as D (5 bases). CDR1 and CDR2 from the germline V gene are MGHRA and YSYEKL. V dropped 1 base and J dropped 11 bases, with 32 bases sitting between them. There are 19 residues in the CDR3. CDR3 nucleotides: TGCGCCAGCAGCCAAGGTCTGAAGGTCGTGGGGGTTATCGGAACCAAGGCTTTCTTT. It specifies CASSQGLKVVGVIGTKAFF.

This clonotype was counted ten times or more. CDR3 amino acids: CASSLQVAGANVLTF. The CDR3 DNA follows: TGTGCCAGCAGTCTCCAGGTAGCTGGGGCCAACGTCCTGACTTTC. V is TRBV12-3 or TRBV12-4 and J is TRBJ2-6; D is unclear. The V end was cut by 5 bases, the J end by 2 bases, with 10 bases between. This CDR3 contains 15 residues.

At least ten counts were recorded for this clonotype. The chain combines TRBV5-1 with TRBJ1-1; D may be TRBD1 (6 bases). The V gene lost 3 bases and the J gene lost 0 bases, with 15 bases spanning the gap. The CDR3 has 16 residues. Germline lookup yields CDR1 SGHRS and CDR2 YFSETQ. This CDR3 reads CASSSGGARVNTEAFF. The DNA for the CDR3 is TGCGCCAGCAGCTCGGGGGGGGCCAGGGTGAACACTGAAGCTTTCTTT.

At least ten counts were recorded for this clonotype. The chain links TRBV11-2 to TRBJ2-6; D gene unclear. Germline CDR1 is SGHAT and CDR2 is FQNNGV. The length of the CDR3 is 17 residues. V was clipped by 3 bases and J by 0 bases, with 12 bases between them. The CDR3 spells CASSLGWVSSGANVLTF. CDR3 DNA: TGTGCCAGCAGCTTGGGGTGGGTTAGCTCTGGGGCCAACGTCCTGACTTTC.

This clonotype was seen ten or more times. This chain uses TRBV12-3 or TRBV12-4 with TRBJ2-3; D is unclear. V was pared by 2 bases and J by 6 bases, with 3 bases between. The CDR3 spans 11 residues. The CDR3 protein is CASSLRDTQYF. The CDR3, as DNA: TGTGCCAGCAGTTTACGGGATACGCAGTATTTT.

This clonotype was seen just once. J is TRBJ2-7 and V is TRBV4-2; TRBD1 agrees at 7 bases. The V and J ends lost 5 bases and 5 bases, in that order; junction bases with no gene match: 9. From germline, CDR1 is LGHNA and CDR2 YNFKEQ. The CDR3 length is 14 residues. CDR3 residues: CASSDTGVAHEQYF. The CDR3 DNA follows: TGTGCCAGCAGCGACACAGGGGTAGCCCACGAGCAGTACTTC.

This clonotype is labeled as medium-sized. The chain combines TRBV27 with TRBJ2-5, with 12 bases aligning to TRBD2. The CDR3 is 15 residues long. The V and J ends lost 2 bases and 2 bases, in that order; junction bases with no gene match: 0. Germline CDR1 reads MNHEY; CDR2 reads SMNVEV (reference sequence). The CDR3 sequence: CASSLLAGGQETQYF. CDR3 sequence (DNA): TGTGCCAGCAGTTTACTAGCGGGAGGGCAAGAGACCCAGTACTTC.

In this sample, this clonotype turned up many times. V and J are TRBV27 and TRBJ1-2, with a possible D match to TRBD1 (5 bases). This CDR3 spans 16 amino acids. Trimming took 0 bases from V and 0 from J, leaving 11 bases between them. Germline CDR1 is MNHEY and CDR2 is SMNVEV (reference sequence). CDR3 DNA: TGTGCCAGCAGTTTATCCACAGGAGCCCCTAACTATGGCTACACCTTC. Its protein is CASSLSTGAPNYGYTF.

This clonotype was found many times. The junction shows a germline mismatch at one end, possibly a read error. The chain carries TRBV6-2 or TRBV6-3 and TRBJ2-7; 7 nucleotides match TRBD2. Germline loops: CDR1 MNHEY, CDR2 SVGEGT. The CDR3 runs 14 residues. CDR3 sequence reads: CASSDSGLGSEQYF. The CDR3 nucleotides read TGTGCCAGCAGTGACTCCGGACTAGGCAGCGAGCAGTACTTC.

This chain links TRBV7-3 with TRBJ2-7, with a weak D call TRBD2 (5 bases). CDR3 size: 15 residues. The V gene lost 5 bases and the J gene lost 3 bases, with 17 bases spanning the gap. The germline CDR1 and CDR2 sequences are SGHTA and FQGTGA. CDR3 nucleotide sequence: TGTGCCAGCAGCATCGGGGTAGAGCCTTACTACGAGCAGTACTTC. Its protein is CASSIGVEPYYEQYF.

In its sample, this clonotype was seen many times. The CDR3 loop reads CASSLRDPVGYTF. For the CDR3, the DNA is TGTGCCAGCAGTCTAAGGGACCCAGTAGGCTACACCTTC. The V and J genes are TRBV12-3 or TRBV12-4 and TRBJ1-2, with TRBD1 as a possible D gene (5 bases). Trimming stripped 5 bases from V and 8 bases from J, with 15 bases between. The CDR3 has 13 residues.

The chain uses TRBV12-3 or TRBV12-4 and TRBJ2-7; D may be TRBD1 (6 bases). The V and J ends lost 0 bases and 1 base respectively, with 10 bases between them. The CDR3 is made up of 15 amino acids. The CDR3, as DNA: TGTGCCAGCAGTTTAGCACAGGGCCATTCCTACGAGCAGTACTTC. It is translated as CASSLAQGHSYEQYF.

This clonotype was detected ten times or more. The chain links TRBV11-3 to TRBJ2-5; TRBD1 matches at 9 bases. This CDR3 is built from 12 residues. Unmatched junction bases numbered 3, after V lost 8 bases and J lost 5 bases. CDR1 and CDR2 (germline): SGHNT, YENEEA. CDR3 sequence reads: CASVGTGETQYF. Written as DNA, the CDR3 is TGTGCCAGCGTGGGGACAGGGGAGACCCAGTACTTC.

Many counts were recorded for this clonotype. The CDR3 spells CASSLALAGTGELFF. In DNA form, the CDR3 reads TGTGCCAGCAGCTTAGCACTAGCGGGGACCGGGGAGCTGTTTTTT. The J gene is TRBJ2-2, the V gene TRBV7-2; 10 bases fit TRBD2. The trim removed 0 bases at V and 5 bases at J, leaving 0 bases unmatched. CDR3 length: 15 amino acids. The germline V gene has CDR1 SGHTA and CDR2 FQGNSA. The full variable domain, its missing parts supplied by reference TRBV7-2 and TRBJ2-2, is GAGVSQSPSNKVTEKGKDVELRCDPISGHTALYWYRQSLGQGLEFLIYFQGNSAPDKSGLPSDRFSAERTGGSVSTLTIQRTQQEDSAVYLCASSLALAGTGELFFGEGSRLTVL.

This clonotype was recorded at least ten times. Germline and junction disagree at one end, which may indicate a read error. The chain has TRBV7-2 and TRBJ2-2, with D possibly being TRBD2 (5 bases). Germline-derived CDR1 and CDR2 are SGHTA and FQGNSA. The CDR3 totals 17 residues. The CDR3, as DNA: TGTGCCAGCGGCTTATCGGGCGGGCTCGCGAACACCGGGGAGCTGTTTTTT. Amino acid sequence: CASGLSGGLANTGELFF.

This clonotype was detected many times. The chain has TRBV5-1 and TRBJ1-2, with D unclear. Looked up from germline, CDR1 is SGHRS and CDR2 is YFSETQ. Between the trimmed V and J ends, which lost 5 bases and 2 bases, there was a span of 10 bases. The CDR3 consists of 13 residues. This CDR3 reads CASRPAGNYGYTF. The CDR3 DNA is TGCGCCAGCAGACCTGCCGGGAACTATGGCTACACCTTC.

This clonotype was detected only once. The CDR3 DNA reads TGTGCCATTAGCGGGAGAGACGGGTACGAGCAGTACTTC. It codes for CAISGRDGYEQYF. The V gene is TRBV10-3, the J gene TRBJ2-7; 9 nucleotides line up with TRBD2. The trim removed 9 bases at V and 4 bases at J, leaving 7 bases unmatched. The germline V gene encodes CDR1 ENHRY and CDR2 SYGVKD. The CDR3 covers 13 residues.

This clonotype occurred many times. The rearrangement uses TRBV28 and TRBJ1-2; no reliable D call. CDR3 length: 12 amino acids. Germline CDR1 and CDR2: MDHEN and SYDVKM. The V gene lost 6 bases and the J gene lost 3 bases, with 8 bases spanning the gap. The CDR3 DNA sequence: TGTGCCAGCAGAGCTGGGGACTATGGCTACACCTTC. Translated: CASRAGDYGYTF.

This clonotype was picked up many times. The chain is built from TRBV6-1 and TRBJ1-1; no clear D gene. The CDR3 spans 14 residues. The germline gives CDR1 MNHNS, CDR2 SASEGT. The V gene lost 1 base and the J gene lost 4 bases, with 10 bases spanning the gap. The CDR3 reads CASSEVGFGTEAFF. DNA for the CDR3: TGTGCCAGCAGTGAAGTGGGTTTTGGCACTGAAGCTTTCTTT.

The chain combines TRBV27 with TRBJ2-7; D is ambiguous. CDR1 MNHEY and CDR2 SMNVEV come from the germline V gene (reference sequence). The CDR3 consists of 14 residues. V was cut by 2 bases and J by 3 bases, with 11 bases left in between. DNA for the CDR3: TGTGCCAGCAGTTTAAGGACCCCCAGCTACGAGCAGTACTTC. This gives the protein CASSLRTPSYEQYF.

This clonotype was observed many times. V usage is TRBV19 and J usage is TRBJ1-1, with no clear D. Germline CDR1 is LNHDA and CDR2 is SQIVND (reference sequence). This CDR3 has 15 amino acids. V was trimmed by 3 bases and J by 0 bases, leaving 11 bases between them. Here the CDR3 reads CASSIGELMNTEAFF. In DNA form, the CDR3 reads TGTGCCAGTAGTATCGGGGAATTAATGAACACTGAAGCTTTCTTT.

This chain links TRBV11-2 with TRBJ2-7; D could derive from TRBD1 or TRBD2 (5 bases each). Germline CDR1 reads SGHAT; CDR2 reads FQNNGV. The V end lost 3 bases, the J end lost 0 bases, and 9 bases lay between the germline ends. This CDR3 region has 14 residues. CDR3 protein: CASSFTRGSYEQYF. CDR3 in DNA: TGTGCCAGCAGCTTCACGAGGGGCTCCTACGAGCAGTACTTC.

The CDR3 spells CASRLAGITEAFF. Written as DNA, the CDR3 is TGTGCCAGCAGGCTGGCAGGGATAACTGAAGCTTTCTTT. This sequence joins TRBV6-1 and TRBJ1-1; possible D gene TRBD1, 5 bases. This CDR3 region has 13 residues. The germline CDR1 and CDR2 sequences are MNHNS and SASEGT. The V and J ends lost 6 bases and 5 bases respectively, with 13 bases between them.

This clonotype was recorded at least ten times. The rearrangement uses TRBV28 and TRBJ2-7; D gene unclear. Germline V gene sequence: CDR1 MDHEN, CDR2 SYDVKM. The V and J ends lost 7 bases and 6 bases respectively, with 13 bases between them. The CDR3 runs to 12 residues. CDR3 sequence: CASTWTGFEQYF. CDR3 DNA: TGTGCCAGCACCTGGACCGGGTTCGAGCAGTACTTC.

The CDR3 reads CASKGENTEAFF. Here the CDR3 DNA reads TGTGCCAGTAAGGGCGAGAACACTGAAGCTTTCTTT. The V gene is TRBV19, the J gene TRBJ1-1; D is unclear. Per germline, CDR1 LNHDA and CDR2 SQIVND (reference sequence). The CDR3 covers 12 residues. V lost 7 bases, J lost 1 base, and 7 bases lay in between.

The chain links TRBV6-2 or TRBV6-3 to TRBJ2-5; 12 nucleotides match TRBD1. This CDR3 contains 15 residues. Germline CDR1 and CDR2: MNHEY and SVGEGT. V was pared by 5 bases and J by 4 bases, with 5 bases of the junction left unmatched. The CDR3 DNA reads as TGTGCCAGCAGTGGCCGGGACAGGGGGCCAGAGACCCAGTACTTC. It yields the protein CASSGRDRGPETQYF.